This T cell receptor (beta chain) was profiled in a study of beta chain features in type 1 diabetes. Study context: No age, gender or cell yield differences were seen between patients and healthy donors. Study-level results: Any HLA type influence on TCRB rearrangement was left unresolved here. When cDNA is sequenced, cells with high TCR expression could be over-represented.

CD4+ cells of the naive, central memory, regulatory and stem cell-like memory types were sorted via CD45RO/CCR7/CD25/CD127/CD95/CD27. Expressed TCRB transcripts were sequenced, since all the RNA that had been isolated was reverse transcribed. Only in-frame clones appear in the TCRdb table, and some are missing; sequencing was by immunoSEQ multiplex PCR. The sample has some 100,000 clones, approximately 37% seen once. Germline CDR1 SEHNR, CDR2 FQNEAQ (reference sequence). The CDR3 totals 15 residues. The V and J ends lost 2 bases and 3 bases respectively, with 13 bases between them. As concerns this clone: The antigen is undetermined.

The sequencing sample was made of stem cell memory CD4+ T cells from blood. This clonotype was sampled from a woman younger than 35 in good health. The chain has TRBV7-9 and TRBJ1-1; TRBD1 might be the D (6 bases). DNA of the CDR3: TGTGCCAGCAGCTTACGCGACAGGATCTACACTGAAGCTTTCTTT. Translation gives CASSLRDRIYTEAFF. Complete variable domain (other parts from reference TRBV7-9 and TRBJ1-1): DTGVSQNPRHKITKRGQNVTFRCDPISEHNRLYWYRQTLGQGPEFLTYFQNEAQLEKSRLLSDRFSAERPKGSFSTLEIQRTEQGDSAMYLCASSLRDRIYTEAFFGQGTRLTVV.